This note documents a single T cell receptor (beta chain) sequence. Its antigen target is currently unknown. Base qualities are not at hand, and no much larger clone is one base apart. CDR1 and CDR2, looked up from the germline V gene (reference sequence), are SEHNR and FQNEAQ. Germline trimming amounts to 5 bases on V and 1 base on J, with 6 as the count of junction bases outside the gene matches. The CDR3 starts with the cysteine, ends with the phenylalanine, and has 16 residues. The CDR3 DNA has 48 bases and is translated from base 1. The source of the sample is a study of cytomegalovirus exposure and HLA in healthy donors (dated 2017 in TCRdb). Study-wide context: According to an earlier analysis of 550 to 750 of the donors, about 179 million T cells yielded 100 million or so unique TCR beta sequences and less than 300 Gb of sequence data. Typing coverage varied by locus: roughly 629-640 donors for A, B, C, DRB1 and DQB1; under 550 for DQA1; nearly 610 for DPA1; around 450 for DPB1. All discovery cohort repertoires had been generated on a single sequencing platform. Across about 380 genotyped donors of the cohort, an average of approximately 220,000 unique TCR beta nucleotide sequences per donor were sequenced, and roughly a sixth of those sequences were non-productive. In an earlier analysis of 500 to 650 of the donors, high-throughput TCR beta sequencing was used to judge whether each TCR beta V gene segment behaved as functional or pseudogenic. The T cell repertoires of 550 to 850 subjects were profiled by immunosequencing and related to cytomegalovirus serostatus. HLA typing covered class I and class II loci at four-digit resolution. The study was designed to test whether signatures of past pathogen exposure could be identified by cataloging public T cell receptors. An early release covering approximately 600 HLA-typed donors comprised about 310 gigabases of sequencing data and around 85 million unique TCR sequences. A later analysis re-examined previously published TCR beta repertoires from roughly 720 donors and added high-resolution HLA genotyping to investigate patterns of TCR occurrence. To predict cytomegalovirus infection status, the study combined high-throughput TCR immunosequencing, statistical association of individual TCRs with disease status, and machine learning. The later analysis used no new phenotypic data to find candidate immune exposures, relying instead on TCR beta sequences and their occurrence across donors. Alongside the repertoire data, information on donor age, sex, ethnicity and CMV serostatus was compiled. Of the approximately 400 genotyped donors, more than 75% were placed in the genetic ancestry cluster associated with self-reported Caucasian donors. A later genetic analysis took genome-wide SNP genotypes for about 55% of the roughly 700 donors and used that subset as a discovery cohort. In addition to the first cohort of 666 subjects, a separate validation cohort of 130 or so different subjects was used. Because of strong linkage in the cohort, 4 to 6 DR-DQ haplotypes were treated as single units for association and clustering.

The cohort was made up of about 610 healthy bone marrow donors. Cohort members were all nominally healthy when sampled, although unrecorded immune exposures were likely present. The donor tested CMV seropositive and was one of the 289 seropositive cohort members. A peripheral blood sample was provided by each donor, and peripheral blood mononuclear cells were used for TCR beta sequencing. Genomic DNA extraction from the blood cell samples was performed with the Qiagen DNeasy Blood Extraction Kit. The paper as a whole reports these results and caveats: Linkage disequilibrium might explain the correlated functional status among segregating V segments, but an unknown experimental factor could not be excluded. This cohort had only TCR beta chains sequenced, and the lack of alpha or paired-chain data limited which features could be detected. Over 15 rarely observed V segments, including chromosome 9 orphons, were excluded from the earlier analysis of approximately 500 of the donors because counts were too low. Specific HLA alleles were associated with 18,000 or so TCR beta sequences at a false discovery rate of 0.05 in a later analysis. The presence/absence analyses assumed that sequencing depth was roughly uniform across donors, and that assumption may not be true. Because HLA typing was unavailable for some donors at each locus, only the typed subset was used in association tests. In vitro tests confirmed that a few of the cytomegalovirus-associated TCR beta chains recognize cytomegalovirus antigens. A further reported finding was that TCR beta sequences accurately predicted the HLA-A and HLA-B alleles for most subjects in the first cohort. The classifier was reported to diagnose cytomegalovirus status with high specificity and sensitivity in both the original cohort and the validation cohort. Immune exposure information for the cohort was limited to CMV serostatus. The study listed 150 to 200 TCR beta chains as associated with cytomegalovirus. Because the 87-base-pair reads could not distinguish some IMGT-functional V segments, including TRBV6-2 and TRBV6-3, those segments were excluded. According to a later analysis, parvovirus B19, influenza, CMV and Epstein-Barr virus appeared linked to several top co-occurrence clusters. A later analysis found that TCR association rates varied across HLA loci, with DRB1 alleles showing the most associated TCRs and HLA-C alleles the fewest. A cluster of highly shared sequence variants was judged likely to represent a technical artifact of the sequencing pipeline. The authors suggested that the approach could potentially be generalized to other disease states and immunological phenotypes. Assigning TCR associations to individual alleles was difficult when HLA alleles, especially DR and DQ, strongly co-occurred. In a later analysis, HLA-associated TCR beta chains were found to be more clonally expanded and to have lower generation probabilities than equally common non-associated chains. In a later analysis, most CMV-associated TCR beta chains were found to appear HLA-restricted, with HLA associations seemingly driven largely by CMV exposure. In a later genetic analysis, a missense DCLRE1C variant was associated with V-gene and J-gene trimming of TCR beta chains, and the association was replicated in an independent cohort. In an earlier analysis of a few hundred of the donors, most TCR beta V segments were observed in productive rearrangements about 87% or about 30% of the time, broadly matching IMGT annotations. Most TCR sequences were observed very rarely across donors, whereas some public TCRs were present in many individuals. In a later genetic analysis, fewer N-insertions in productive TCRs were reported among donors in an Asian-associated ancestry cluster than the 666-donor mean.

Receptor libraries were prepared by the immunoSEQ multiplex PCR assay. The multiplex PCR relied on a mix of 60 forward primers for TCR Vbeta segments and 13 reverse primers for TCR Jbeta segments. The CDR3 region of rearranged TCR beta genes was amplified from genomic DNA by a multiplex PCR assay. The Illumina HiSeq System was used to sequence the amplified TCR beta libraries as 87-base-pair reads. Concerning the study's data processing: A later analysis tallied 75 million to 95 million unique TCR beta chains across the approximately 670 repertoires, and some 10 million of those chains were shared by two or more donors. To remove PCR and sequencing errors, raw reads were error-corrected and collapsed into unique sequences using a nearest-neighbor algorithm that merged closely related sequences. V, D and J gene segments were assigned by aligning CDR3 sequences to IMGT reference sequences. For a sequence to be retained, a match of at least six nucleotides was required to both a V gene segment and a J gene segment. Rearrangements were classified as productive when the CDR3 lacked stop codons and remained in frame with V and J, and all other rearrangements were classified as non-productive. Following IMGT convention, CDR3 was defined as the stretch from the second conserved V-encoded cysteine to the conserved J-encoded phenylalanine. The earlier analysis of some 540 of the donors excluded any sequence lacking an unambiguous match to a single V gene segment. An earlier analysis of approximately 590 of the donors classified V segments as functional when productive rearrangements were above 56.7% and as segregating when the standard deviation between donors was above 5%. To diagnose cytomegalovirus status from the catalog of TCR beta chain sequences, a statistical classification framework was built. In a later analysis, TCR nucleotide sequences were compared against IMGT/GENE-DB human TR gene sequences so that V and J genes could be assigned. In a later analysis, CDR3 sequences and most-parsimonious VDJ recombination scenarios were assigned using the TCRdist pipeline. In a later analysis, each TCR beta chain was defined by its CDR3 amino acid sequence together with its V-gene family, and reads lacking a unique V-gene family were excluded. A later analysis removed over 500 highly shared, low-generation-probability nucleotide sequences to deal with suspected cross-contamination and a sequencing artifact. In a later analysis, a clonal expansion index for each public chain was calculated from normalized within-repertoire ranks of inferred template counts. In a later analysis, generation probabilities were computed using a VDJ recombination model fitted to out-of-frame rearrangements, and the results were checked against IGoR. A later analysis scored TCR-TCR, TCR-HLA and TCR-CMV co-occurrence with hypergeometric tests, applying a repertoire-size bias correction to TCR pairs. False discovery rates were estimated in a later analysis by permuting HLA or CMV assignments 20 times. In a later analysis, co-occurring TCRs were grouped using DBSCAN, and TCRdist sequence similarity was added for clustering within HLA-allele-positive subsets. Co-occurrence clustering excluded repertoires with fewer than 30,000 or more than 120,000 public chains, plus five with anomalous nucleotide sharing. The clones in this table, taken by TCRdb from immuneACCESS, are in-frame only. Not every clone is retained; where verified, under half of the shortfall comes from an unresolved V gene, and the cause of the rest is unknown. The V and J calls and clone size were taken over from that table, and D and trimming were inferred from the DNA. Recorded for this sample are fewer than 120,000 clones; approximately 82% of them occurred a single time. Roughly an eighth of the sample belongs to the ten largest clones.

The TCR was taken from a man aged 25-40 years in good health and CMV-seropositive. The sequenced material came from PBMCs. This chain is built from TRBV7-9 and TRBJ2-2; TRBD1 agrees with 8 junctional bases. CDR3 region: CASSLTGTGNTGELFF. Here is the DNA: TGTGCCAGCAGCCTTACCGGGACAGGGAACACCGGGGAGCTGTTTTTT.